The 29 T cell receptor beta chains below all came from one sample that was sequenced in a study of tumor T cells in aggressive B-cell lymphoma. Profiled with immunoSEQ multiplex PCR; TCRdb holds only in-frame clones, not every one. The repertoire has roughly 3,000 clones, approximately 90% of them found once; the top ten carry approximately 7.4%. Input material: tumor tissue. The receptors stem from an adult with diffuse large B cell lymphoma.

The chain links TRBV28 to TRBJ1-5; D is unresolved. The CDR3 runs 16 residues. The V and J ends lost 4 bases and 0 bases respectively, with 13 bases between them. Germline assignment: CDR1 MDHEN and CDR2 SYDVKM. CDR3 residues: CASSYVTVHSNQPQHF. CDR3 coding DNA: TGTGCCAGCAGTTACGTTACAGTACATAGCAATCAGCCCCAGCATTTT.

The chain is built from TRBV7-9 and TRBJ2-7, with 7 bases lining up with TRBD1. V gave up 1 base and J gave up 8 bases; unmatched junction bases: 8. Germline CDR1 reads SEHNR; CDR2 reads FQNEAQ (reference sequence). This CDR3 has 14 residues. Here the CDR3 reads CASSLGGQTSQQYF. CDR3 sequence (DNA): TGTGCCAGCAGCTTAGGGGGACAGACTTCCCAGCAGTACTTC.

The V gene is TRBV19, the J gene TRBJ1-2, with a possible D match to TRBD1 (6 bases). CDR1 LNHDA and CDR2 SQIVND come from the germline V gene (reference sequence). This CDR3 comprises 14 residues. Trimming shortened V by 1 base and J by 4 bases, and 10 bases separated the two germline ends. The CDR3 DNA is TGTGCCAGTAGTATAGCCGGGACAACCTATGGCTACACCTTC. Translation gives CASSIAGTTYGYTF.

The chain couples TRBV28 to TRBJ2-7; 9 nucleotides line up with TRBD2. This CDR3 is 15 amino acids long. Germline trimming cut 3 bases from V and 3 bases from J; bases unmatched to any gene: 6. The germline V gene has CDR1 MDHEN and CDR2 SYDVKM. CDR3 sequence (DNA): TGTGCCAGCAGTTTCTTGACTAGCGGAGGCTACGAGCAGTACTTC. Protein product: CASSFLTSGGYEQYF.

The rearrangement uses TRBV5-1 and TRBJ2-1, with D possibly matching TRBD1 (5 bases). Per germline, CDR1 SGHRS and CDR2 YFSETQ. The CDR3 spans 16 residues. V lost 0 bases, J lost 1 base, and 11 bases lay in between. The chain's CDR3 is CASSLARVGSYNEQFF. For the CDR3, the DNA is TGCGCCAGCAGCTTGGCCAGGGTTGGGTCCTACAATGAGCAGTTCTTC.

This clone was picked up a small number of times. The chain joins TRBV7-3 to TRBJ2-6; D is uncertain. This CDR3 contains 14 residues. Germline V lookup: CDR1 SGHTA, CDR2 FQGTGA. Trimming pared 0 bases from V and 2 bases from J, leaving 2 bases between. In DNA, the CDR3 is TGTGCCAGCAGCTTAACCACTGGGGCCAACGTCCTGACTTTC. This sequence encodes CASSLTTGANVLTF.

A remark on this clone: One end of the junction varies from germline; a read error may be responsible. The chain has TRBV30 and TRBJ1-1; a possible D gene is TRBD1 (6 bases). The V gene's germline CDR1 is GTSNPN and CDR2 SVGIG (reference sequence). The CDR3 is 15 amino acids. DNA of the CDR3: TGTGCTTGGAGTCCAATCTCCCCAGGGGACACTGAAGCTTTCTTT. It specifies CAWSPISPGDTEAFF.

CDR3 sequence reads: CASSDLWTAQETQYF. CDR3 sequence (DNA): TGTGCCAGCAGTGACCTTTGGACAGCCCAAGAGACCCAGTACTTC. V is TRBV6-1 and J is TRBJ2-5, with D possibly TRBD1 on 6 matching bases. Per germline, CDR1 MNHNS and CDR2 SASEGT. V lost 3 bases to trimming and J lost 1 base, with 12 bases between them. The length of the CDR3 is 15 residues.

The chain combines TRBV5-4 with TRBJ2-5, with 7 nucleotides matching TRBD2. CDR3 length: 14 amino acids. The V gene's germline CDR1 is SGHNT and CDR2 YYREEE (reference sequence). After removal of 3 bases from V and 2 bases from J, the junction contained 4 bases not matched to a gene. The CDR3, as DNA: TGTGCCAGCAGCTCCGGCGGGGGTCAAGAGACCCAGTACTTC. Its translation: CASSSGGGQETQYF.

In DNA form, the CDR3 reads TGTGCCAGCAGTCCAGGGGGCTTGAGAGAGACCCAGTACTTC. Amino acids: CASSPGGLRETQYF. The chain combines TRBV2 with TRBJ2-5, with 8 bases matching TRBD1. CDR3 length: 14 residues. Germline trimming cut 5 bases from V and 4 bases from J; bases unmatched to any gene: 6. From germline, CDR1 is SNHLY and CDR2 FYNNEI.

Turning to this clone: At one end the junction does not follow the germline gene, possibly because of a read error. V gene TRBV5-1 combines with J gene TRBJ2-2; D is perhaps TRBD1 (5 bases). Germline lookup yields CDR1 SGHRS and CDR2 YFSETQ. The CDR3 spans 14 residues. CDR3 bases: TGCGCCAGCAGCCTGCTTGGGGCGTCCGGGCAGCTGTTTTTT. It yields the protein CASSLLGASGQLFF.

The CDR3 bases are TGTGCCAGCAACCCCTGGACAGGGGGCGCTTCCCTCTCCTACAATGAGCAGTTCTTC. Amino acid sequence: CASNPWTGGASLSYNEQFF. The chain joins TRBV11-3 to TRBJ2-1; 11 bases fit TRBD1. From germline, CDR1 is SGHNT and CDR2 YENEEA. The CDR3 consists of 19 residues. V dropped 7 bases and J dropped 0; count of bases not matched to a gene: 14.

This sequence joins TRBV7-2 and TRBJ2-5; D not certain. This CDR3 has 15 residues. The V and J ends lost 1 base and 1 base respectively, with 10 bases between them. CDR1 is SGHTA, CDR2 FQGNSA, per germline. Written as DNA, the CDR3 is TGTGCCAGCAGCTTAGTCTTTCTATTCCAAGAGACCCAGTACTTC. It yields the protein CASSLVFLFQETQYF.

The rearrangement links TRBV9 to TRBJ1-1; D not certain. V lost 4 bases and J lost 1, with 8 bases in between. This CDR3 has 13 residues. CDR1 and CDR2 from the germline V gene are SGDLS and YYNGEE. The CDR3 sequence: CASSLRGNTEAFF. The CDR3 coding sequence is TGTGCCAGCAGCCTGCGTGGGAACACTGAAGCTTTCTTT.

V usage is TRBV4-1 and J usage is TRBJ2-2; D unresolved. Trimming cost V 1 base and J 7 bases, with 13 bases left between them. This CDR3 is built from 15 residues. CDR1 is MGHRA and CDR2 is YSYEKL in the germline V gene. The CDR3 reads CASSQGGDLGGELFF. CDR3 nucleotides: TGCGCCAGCAGCCAAGGAGGAGACTTGGGCGGGGAGCTGTTTTTT.

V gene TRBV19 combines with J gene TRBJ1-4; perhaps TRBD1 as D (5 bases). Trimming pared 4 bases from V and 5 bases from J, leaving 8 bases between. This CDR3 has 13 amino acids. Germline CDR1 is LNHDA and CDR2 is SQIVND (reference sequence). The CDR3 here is CASSTQGNEKLFF. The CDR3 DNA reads TGTGCCAGTAGTACCCAGGGAAATGAAAAACTGTTTTTT.

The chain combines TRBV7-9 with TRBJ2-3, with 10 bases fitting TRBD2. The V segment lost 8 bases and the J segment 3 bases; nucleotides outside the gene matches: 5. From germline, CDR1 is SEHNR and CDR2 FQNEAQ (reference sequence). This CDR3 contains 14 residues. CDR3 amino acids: CASCEAGGTDTQYF. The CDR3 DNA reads TGTGCCAGCTGTGAAGCGGGAGGGACAGATACGCAGTATTTT. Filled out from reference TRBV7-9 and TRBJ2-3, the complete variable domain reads DTGVSQNPRHKITKRGQNVTFRCDPISEHNRLYWYRQTLGQGPEFLTYFQNEAQLEKSRLLSDRFSAERPKGSFSTLEIQRTEQGDSAMYLCASCEAGGTDTQYFGPGTRLTVL.

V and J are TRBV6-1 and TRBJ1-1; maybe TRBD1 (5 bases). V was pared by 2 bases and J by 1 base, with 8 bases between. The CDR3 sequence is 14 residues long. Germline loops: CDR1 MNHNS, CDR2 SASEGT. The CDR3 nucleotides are TGTGCCAGCAGTGAATCGGGGGGGAACACTGAAGCTTTCTTT. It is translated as CASSESGGNTEAFF.

The DNA of the CDR3 is TGTGCCAGCAATCGCCTAGCGGGTAACACCGGGGAGCTGTTTTTT. Its protein product is CASNRLAGNTGELFF. The rearrangement uses TRBV9 and TRBJ2-2; 8 nucleotides match TRBD2. V was clipped by 6 bases and J by 2 bases; unmatched bases: 6. This CDR3 region has 15 residues. Germline V lookup: CDR1 SGDLS, CDR2 YYNGEE.

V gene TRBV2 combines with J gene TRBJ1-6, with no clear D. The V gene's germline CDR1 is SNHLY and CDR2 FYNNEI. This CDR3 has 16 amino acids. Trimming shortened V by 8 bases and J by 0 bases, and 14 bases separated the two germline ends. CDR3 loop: CASSPRLSSYNSPLHF. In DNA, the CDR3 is TGTGCCAGCTCCCCTCGACTGAGCTCCTATAATTCACCCCTCCACTTT.

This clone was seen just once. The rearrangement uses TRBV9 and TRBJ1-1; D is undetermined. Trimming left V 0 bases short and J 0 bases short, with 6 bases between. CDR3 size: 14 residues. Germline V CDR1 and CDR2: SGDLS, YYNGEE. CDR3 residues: CASSVEALNTEAFF. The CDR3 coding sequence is TGTGCCAGCAGCGTAGAAGCGTTGAACACTGAAGCTTTCTTT.

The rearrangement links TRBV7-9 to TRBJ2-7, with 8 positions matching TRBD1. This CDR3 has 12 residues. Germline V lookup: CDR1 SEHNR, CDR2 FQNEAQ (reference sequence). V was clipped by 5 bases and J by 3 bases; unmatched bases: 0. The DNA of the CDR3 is TGTGCCAGCAGCGGACAGGGCTACGAGCAGTACTTC. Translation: CASSGQGYEQYF.

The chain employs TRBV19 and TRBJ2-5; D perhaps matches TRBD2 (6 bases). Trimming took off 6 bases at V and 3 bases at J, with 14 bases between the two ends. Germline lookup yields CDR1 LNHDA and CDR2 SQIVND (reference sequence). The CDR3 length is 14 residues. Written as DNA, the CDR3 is TGTGCCAGTAGCCCGGCGGGGTCAGAAGAGACCCAGTACTTC. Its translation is CASSPAGSEETQYF. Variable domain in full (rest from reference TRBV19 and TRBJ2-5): DGGITQSPKYLFRKEGQNVTLSCEQNLNHDAMYWYRQDPGQGLRLIYYSQIVNDFQKGDIAEGYSVSREKKESFPLTVTSAQKNPTAFYLCASSPAGSEETQYFGPGTRLLVL.

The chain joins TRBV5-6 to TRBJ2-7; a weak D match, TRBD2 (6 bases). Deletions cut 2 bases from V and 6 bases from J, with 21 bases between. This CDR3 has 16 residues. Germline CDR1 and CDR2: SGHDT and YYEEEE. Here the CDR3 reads CASSFSSVRAGGEQYF. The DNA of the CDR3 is TGTGCCAGCAGCTTTAGCTCGGTCAGGGCCGGGGGCGAGCAGTACTTC.

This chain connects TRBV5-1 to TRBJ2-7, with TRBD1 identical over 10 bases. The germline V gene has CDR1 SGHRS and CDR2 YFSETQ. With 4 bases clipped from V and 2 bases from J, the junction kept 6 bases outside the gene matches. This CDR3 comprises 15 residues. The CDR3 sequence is CASSRLTGGPYEQYF. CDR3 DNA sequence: TGCGCCAGCAGCCGACTGACAGGGGGCCCCTACGAGCAGTACTTC.

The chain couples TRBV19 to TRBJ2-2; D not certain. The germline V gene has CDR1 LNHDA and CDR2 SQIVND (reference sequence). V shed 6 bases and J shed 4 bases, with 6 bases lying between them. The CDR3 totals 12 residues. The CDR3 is CASRLSTGELFF. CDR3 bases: TGTGCCAGTAGGTTGAGCACCGGGGAGCTGTTTTTT.

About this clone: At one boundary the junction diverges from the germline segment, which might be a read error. CDR3 DNA sequence: TGTGCCAGCAGCGAGCAGAGCACAGATATGCAGTATTTT. Translated: CASSEQSTDMQYF. V gene TRBV5-5 combines with J gene TRBJ2-3; D ambiguous. Germline V gives CDR1 SGHKS, CDR2 YYEKEE (reference sequence). The CDR3 is made up of 13 amino acids.

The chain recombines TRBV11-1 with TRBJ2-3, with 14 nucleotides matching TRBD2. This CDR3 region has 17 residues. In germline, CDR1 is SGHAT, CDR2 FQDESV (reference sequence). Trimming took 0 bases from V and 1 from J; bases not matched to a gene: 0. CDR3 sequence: CASSLAGLAGGTDTQYF. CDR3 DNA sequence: TGTGCCAGCAGCTTAGCGGGACTAGCGGGAGGCACAGATACGCAGTATTTT.

CDR3 sequence reads: CASSQDRVYEQYF. Written as DNA, the CDR3 is TGTGCCAGCAGCCAGGACAGGGTCTACGAGCAGTACTTC. The rearrangement links TRBV4-2 to TRBJ2-7; 8 bases agree with TRBD1. Germline CDR1 is LGHNA and CDR2 is YNFKEQ. Trimming cost V 3 bases and J 3 bases; bases outside gene matches: 1. CDR3 size: 13 residues.